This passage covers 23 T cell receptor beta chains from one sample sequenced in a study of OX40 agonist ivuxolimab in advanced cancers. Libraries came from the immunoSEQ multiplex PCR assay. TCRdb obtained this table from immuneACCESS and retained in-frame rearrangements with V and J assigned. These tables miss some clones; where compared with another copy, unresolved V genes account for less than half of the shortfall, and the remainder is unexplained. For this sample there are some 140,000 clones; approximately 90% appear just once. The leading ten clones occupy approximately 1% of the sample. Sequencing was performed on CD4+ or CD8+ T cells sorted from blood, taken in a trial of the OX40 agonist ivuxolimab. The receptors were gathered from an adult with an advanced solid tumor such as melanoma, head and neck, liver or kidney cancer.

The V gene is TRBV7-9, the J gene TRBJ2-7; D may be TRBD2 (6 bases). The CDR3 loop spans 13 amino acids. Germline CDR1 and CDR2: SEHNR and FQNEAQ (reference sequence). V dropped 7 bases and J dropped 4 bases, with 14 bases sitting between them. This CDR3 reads CASKPGEGYEQYF. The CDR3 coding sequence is TGTGCCAGCAAACCGGGGGAAGGTTACGAGCAGTACTTC.

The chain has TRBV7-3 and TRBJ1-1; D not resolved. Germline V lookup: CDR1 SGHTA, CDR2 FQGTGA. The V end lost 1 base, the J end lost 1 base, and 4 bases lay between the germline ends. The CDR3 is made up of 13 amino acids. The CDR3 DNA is TGTGCCAGCAGCTTAATAGAGAACACTGAAGCTTTCTTT. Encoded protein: CASSLIENTEAFF. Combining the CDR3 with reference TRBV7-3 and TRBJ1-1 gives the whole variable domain GAGVSQTPSNKVTEKGKYVELRCDPISGHTALYWYRQSLGQGPEFLIYFQGTGAADDSGLPNDRFFAVRPEGSVSTLKIQRTERGDSAVYLCASSLIENTEAFFGQGTRLTVV.

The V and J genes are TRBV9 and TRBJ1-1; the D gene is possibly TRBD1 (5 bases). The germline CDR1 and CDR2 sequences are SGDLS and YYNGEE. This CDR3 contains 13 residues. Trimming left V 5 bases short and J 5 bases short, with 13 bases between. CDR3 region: CASRGPVGTEAFF. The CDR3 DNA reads TGTGCCAGCAGGGGACCAGTGGGGACTGAAGCTTTCTTT.

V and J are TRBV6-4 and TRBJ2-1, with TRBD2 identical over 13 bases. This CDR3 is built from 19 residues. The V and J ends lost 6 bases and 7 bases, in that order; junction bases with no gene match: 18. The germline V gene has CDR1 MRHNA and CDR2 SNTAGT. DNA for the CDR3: TGTGCCAGCAGCGTACAGGGTCCGGGACTAGCGGGAAAGGGGAATGAGCAGTTCTTC. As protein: CASSVQGPGLAGKGNEQFF.

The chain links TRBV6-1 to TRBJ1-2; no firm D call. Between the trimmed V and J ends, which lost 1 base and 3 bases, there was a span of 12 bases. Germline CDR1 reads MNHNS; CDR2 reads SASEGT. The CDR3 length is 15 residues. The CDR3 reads CASSEGPAAHYGYTF. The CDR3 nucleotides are TGTGCCAGCAGTGAAGGGCCCGCGGCACACTATGGCTACACCTTC.

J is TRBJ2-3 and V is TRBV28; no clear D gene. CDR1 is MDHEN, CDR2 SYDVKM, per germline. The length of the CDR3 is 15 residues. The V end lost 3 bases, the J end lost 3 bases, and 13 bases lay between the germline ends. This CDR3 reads CASSFTQVVTDTQYF. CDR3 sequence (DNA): TGTGCCAGCAGTTTCACTCAGGTAGTAACAGATACGCAGTATTTT.

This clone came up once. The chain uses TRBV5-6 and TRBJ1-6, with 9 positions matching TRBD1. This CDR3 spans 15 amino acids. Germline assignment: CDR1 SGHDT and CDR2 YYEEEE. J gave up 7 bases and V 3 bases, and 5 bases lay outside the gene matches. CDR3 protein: CASSSPGTGNSPLHF. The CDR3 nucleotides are TGTGCCAGCAGCTCGCCCGGGACAGGGAATTCACCCCTCCACTTT.

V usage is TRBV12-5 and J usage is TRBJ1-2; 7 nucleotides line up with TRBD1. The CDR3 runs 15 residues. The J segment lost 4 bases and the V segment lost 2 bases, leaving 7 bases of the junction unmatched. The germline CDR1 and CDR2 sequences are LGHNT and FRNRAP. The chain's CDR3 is CASGLLPGQPYGYTF. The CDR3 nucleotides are TGTGCTAGTGGTTTGCTACCGGGACAGCCCTATGGCTACACCTTC.

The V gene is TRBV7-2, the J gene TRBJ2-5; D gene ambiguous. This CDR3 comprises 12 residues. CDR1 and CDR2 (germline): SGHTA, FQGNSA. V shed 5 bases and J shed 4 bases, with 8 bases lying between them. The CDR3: CASSQELETQYF. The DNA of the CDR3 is TGTGCCAGCAGCCAGGAACTAGAGACCCAGTACTTC.

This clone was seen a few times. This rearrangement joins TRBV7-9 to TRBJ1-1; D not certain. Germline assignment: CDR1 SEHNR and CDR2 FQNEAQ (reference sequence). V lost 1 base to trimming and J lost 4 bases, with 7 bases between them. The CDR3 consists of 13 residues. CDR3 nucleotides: TGTGCCAGCAGCTTAGGTAGCCTCACTGAAGCTTTCTTT. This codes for CASSLGSLTEAFF.

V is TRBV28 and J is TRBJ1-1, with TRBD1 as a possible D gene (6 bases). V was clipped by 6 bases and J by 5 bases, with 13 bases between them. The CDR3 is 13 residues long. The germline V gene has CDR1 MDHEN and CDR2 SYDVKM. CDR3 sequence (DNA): TGTGCCAGCAGGCCATACAGGGCTACTGAAGCTTTCTTT. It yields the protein CASRPYRATEAFF.

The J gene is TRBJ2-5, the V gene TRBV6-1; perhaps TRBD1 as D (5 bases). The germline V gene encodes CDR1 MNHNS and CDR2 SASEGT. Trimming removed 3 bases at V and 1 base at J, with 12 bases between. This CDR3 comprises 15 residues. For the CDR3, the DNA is TGTGCCAGCAGTGATCCTCTCAGGGTCCAAGAGACCCAGTACTTC. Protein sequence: CASSDPLRVQETQYF.

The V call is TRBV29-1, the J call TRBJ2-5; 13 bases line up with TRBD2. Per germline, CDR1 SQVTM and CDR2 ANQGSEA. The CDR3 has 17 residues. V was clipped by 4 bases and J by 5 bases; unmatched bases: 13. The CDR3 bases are TGCAGCGTTGCGAGGACTAGCGGGAGAAAAGTCGGGGAGACCCAGTACTTC. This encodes CSVARTSGRKVGETQYF.

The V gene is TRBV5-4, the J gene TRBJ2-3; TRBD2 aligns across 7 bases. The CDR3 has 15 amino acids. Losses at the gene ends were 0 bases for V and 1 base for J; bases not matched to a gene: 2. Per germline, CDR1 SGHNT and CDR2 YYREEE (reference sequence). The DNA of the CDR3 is TGTGCCAGCAGCTTGGAGCGGGATCGCACAGATACGCAGTATTTT. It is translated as CASSLERDRTDTQYF.

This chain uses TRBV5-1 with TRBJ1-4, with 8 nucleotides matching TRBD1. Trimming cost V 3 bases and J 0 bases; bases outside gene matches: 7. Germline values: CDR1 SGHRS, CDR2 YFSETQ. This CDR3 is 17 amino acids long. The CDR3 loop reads CASSWELTGATNEKLFF. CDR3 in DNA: TGCGCCAGCAGCTGGGAGCTGACAGGGGCAACTAATGAAAAACTGTTTTTT.

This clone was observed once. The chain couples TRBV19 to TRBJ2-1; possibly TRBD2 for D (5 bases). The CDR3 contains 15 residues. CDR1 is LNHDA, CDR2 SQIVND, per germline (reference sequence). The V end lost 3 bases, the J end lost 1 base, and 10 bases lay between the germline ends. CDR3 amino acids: CASSIYSVSYNEQFF. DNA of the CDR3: TGTGCCAGTAGTATCTATAGCGTTTCCTACAATGAGCAGTTCTTC.

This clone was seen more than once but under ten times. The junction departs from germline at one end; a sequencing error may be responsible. In DNA, the CDR3 is TGCAGCGTCGAAGCCATGAGCGGAGTGACTGAAGCTTTCTTT. Translated: CSVEAMSGVTEAFF. The chain joins TRBV29-1 to TRBJ1-1; D is uncertain. The CDR3 has 14 residues. Germline V gives CDR1 SQVTM, CDR2 ANQGSEA. Full variable domain (outside the CDR3, taken from reference TRBV29-1 and TRBJ1-1): SAVISQKPSRDICQRGTSLTIQCQVDSQVTMMFWYRQQPGQSLTLIATANQGSEATYESGFVIDKFPISRPNLTFSTLTVSNMSPEDSSIYLCSVEAMSGVTEAFFGQGTRLTVV.

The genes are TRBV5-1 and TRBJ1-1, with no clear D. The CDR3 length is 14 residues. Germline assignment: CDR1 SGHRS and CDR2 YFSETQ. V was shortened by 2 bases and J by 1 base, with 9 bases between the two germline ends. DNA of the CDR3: TGCGCCAGCAGCTTACTTCCTGAGAACACTGAAGCTTTCTTT. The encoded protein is CASSLLPENTEAFF.

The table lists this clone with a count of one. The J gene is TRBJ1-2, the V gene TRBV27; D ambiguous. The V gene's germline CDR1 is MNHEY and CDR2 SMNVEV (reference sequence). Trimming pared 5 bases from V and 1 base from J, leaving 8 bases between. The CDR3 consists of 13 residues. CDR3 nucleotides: TGTGCCAGCAGTCCTCAGAATAACTATGGCTACACCTTC. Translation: CASSPQNNYGYTF.

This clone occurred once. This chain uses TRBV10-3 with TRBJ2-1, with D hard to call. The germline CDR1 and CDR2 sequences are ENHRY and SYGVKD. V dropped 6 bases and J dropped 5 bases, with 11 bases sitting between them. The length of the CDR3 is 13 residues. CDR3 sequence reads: CAIRLELDNEQFF. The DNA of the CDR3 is TGTGCCATCAGACTTGAGCTCGACAATGAGCAGTTCTTC.

CDR3 amino acids: CAWSRGQGTDTQYF. CDR3 nucleotide sequence: TGTGCCTGGAGTAGGGGACAGGGCACAGATACGCAGTATTTT. V gene TRBV30 combines with J gene TRBJ2-3; 8 nucleotides align to TRBD1. V gave up 2 bases and J gave up 1 base; unmatched junction bases: 2. Germline lookup yields CDR1 GTSNPN and CDR2 SVGIG (reference sequence). This CDR3 region has 14 residues.

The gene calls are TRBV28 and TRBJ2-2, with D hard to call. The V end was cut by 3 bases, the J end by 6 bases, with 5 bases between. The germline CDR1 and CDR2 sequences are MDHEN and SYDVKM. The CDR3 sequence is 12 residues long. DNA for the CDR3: TGTGCCAGCAGTTTGTGGTCCGGGGAGCTGTTTTTT. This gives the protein CASSLWSGELFF.

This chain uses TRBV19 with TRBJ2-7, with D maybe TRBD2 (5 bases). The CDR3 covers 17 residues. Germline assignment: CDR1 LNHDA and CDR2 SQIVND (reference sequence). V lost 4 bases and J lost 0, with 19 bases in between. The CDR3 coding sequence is TGTGCCAGTAGTAAACGAACTAGAGAGGACCGCTCCTACGAGCAGTACTTC. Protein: CASSKRTREDRSYEQYF.